This TCR beta chain was sequenced in a study of cytomegalovirus exposure and HLA in healthy donors. Study as a whole: Earlier sequencing of some 180 million T cells yielded 100 million to 120 million unique TCR beta sequences. Early released data comprised around 80 million unique TCRs from HLA-typed donors.

The V gene's germline CDR1 is MGHRA and CDR2 YSYEKL. This CDR3 is 13 amino acids long. V lost 4 bases and J 2 bases, leaving 9 bases between the germline ends. General study points: A later analysis showed TCR association rates differing by HLA locus, peaking at DRB1 and lowest at HLA-C.

In regard to this clone: Its antigen is currently unknown.

PCR used 60 Vbeta primers and 13 Jbeta primers. TCRdb's table, derived via immunoSEQ multiplex PCR, lists solely in-frame clones and lacks some. The sample contains about 150,000 clones, roughly 80% of which appear only once. The material sequenced was PBMCs. This rearrangement joins TRBV4-1 to TRBJ2-7; D remains ambiguous. This clonotype was sampled from a woman younger than 45 in good health and CMV-seronegative. In DNA form, the CDR3 reads TGCGCCAGCAGCCGCGCGAGTACCTACGAGCAGTACTTC. Encoded protein: CASSRASTYEQYF.